These 8 T cell receptor beta chains share one sample of origin, sequenced in a study of blood T cell repertoires in COVID-19. Assay used: immunoSEQ multiplex PCR; TCRdb lists only in-frame clones, some missing. The sample contains about 360,000 clones, around 87% of which appear only once. The sequenced sample consisted of peripheral blood. The receptors here all came from a human donor in a cohort sampled during active COVID-19.

The chain has TRBV19 and TRBJ2-1; TRBD2 matches 7 bases. This CDR3 is 16 amino acids long. Germline CDR1 and CDR2: LNHDA and SQIVND (reference sequence). V shed 0 bases and J 8 bases; nucleotides not matched to a gene: 10. The CDR3 DNA is TGTGCCAGTAGTATAGAGGGGCCCCCTAGCGGCGATGAGCAGTTCTTC. It specifies CASSIEGPPSGDEQFF. Full variable domain (missing parts from reference TRBV19 and TRBJ2-1): DGGITQSPKYLFRKEGQNVTLSCEQNLNHDAMYWYRQDPGQGLRLIYYSQIVNDFQKGDIAEGYSVSREKKESFPLTVTSAQKNPTAFYLCASSIEGPPSGDEQFFGPGTRLTVL.

This clone turned up a few times. The rearrangement joins TRBV5-8 to TRBJ2-3, with 9 bases that match TRBD1. The trim removed 4 bases at V and 2 bases at J, leaving 5 bases unmatched. The germline gives CDR1 SGHTS, CDR2 YDEGEE. CDR3 length: 15 residues. Written as DNA, the CDR3 is TGTGCCAGCAGCAACAGGGGGCGAGTCACAGATACGCAGTATTTT. It translates to CASSNRGRVTDTQYF.

CDR3 in DNA: TGTGCCAGCAGCTCTCAGGGGACTAGCGGGAAACTCGATGAGCAGTTCTTC. It is translated as CASSSQGTSGKLDEQFF. The chain has TRBV7-2 and TRBJ2-1, with TRBD2 matching 13 bases. Germline CDR1 reads SGHTA; CDR2 reads FQGNSA. J was trimmed by 8 bases and V by 4 bases; bases with no gene match: 11. This CDR3 has 17 residues.

The chain joins TRBV12-3 or TRBV12-4 to TRBJ2-7; D is perhaps TRBD1 (5 bases). This CDR3 region has 13 residues. V was shortened by 3 bases and J by 2 bases, with 8 bases between the two germline ends. CDR3 nucleotides: TGTGCCAGCAGTTTTGACAGTCCCTACGAGCAGTACTTC. It translates to CASSFDSPYEQYF.

In regard to this clone: Distinct nucleotide sequences in the sample also encode this CDR3. The V and J genes are TRBV4-2 and TRBJ1-5, with D possibly TRBD1 on 5 matching bases. The germline V gene encodes CDR1 LGHNA and CDR2 YNFKEQ. The V gene lost 1 base and the J gene lost 6 bases, with 13 bases spanning the gap. This CDR3 spans 15 amino acids. CDR3 in DNA: TGTGCCAGCAGCCAAGTATCAGGGAACAGTCAGCCCCAGCATTTT. As protein: CASSQVSGNSQPQHF.

As for this clone: The same CDR3 is also encoded by other DNA sequences in this sample. The J gene is TRBJ2-7, the V gene TRBV4-1; D unclear. Germline-derived CDR1 and CDR2 are MGHRA and YSYEKL. V lost 0 bases to trimming and J lost 0 bases, with 3 bases between them. CDR3 length equals 13 residues. For the CDR3, the DNA is TGCGCCAGCAGCCAAGATCGCTCCTACGAGCAGTACTTC. Its translation is CASSQDRSYEQYF.

The gene calls are TRBV5-8 and TRBJ2-1; the D gene is possibly TRBD2 (6 bases). This CDR3 has 16 amino acids. The germline V gene encodes CDR1 SGHTS and CDR2 YDEGEE. V gave up 4 bases and J gave up 9 bases, with 23 bases separating them. For the CDR3, the DNA is TGTGCCAGCAGCCGAGTGGCTAGCGTCCCTTTAAGTGAGCAGTTCTTC. Protein: CASSRVASVPLSEQFF.

The chain combines TRBV11-2 with TRBJ2-1, with TRBD2 matching over 8 bases. The trim removed 4 bases at V and 7 bases at J, leaving 18 bases unmatched. The CDR3 runs 18 residues. Germline CDR1 SGHAT, CDR2 FQNNGV. The CDR3 nucleotides read TGTGCCAGCAGCTCCCTCCTGAGACGGAGCGGGAGTGGGAATGAGCAGTTCTTC. It is translated as CASSSLLRRSGSGNEQFF.